These 24 T cell receptor beta chains originate from one sample sequenced in a study of Ad26.COV2.S vaccination and SARS-CoV-2 variants. The treatment here: around 19 received Ad26.COV2.S at low or high dose, single or two shots; five or six received placebo; per-sample allocation not given. After the first vaccine or placebo injection, samples were drawn on day 63. Only in-frame clones appear in the TCRdb table, and some are missing; sequencing was by immunoSEQ multiplex PCR. The sample shows about 350,000 clones, roughly 90% of them seen only once. The sample here was peripheral blood, taken in a trial of Ad26.COV2.S vaccine versus placebo. These receptors were collected from a person aged 18-65 years who received the Ad26.COV2.S COVID-19 vaccine or a placebo.

The chain has TRBV5-1 and TRBJ2-3; 9 bases agree with TRBD1. The germline gives CDR1 SGHRS, CDR2 YFSETQ. V shed 4 bases, J shed 3 bases, and the junction held 9 bases outside the gene matches. This CDR3 has 16 amino acids. The CDR3 here is CASSQEGQGGTDTQYF. CDR3 bases: TGCGCCAGCAGCCAGGAGGGACAGGGAGGAACAGATACGCAGTATTTT. The full variable domain, in which reference TRBV5-1 and TRBJ2-3 provide the parts outside the CDR3, is KAGVTQTPRYLIKTRGQQVTLSCSPISGHRSVSWYQQTPGQGLQFLFEYFSETQRNKGNFPGRFSGRQFSNSRSEMNVSTLELGDSALYLCASSQEGQGGTDTQYFGPGTRLTVL.

This chain joins TRBV4-3 and TRBJ2-2, with D perhaps TRBD1 (6 bases). The V end was cut by 2 bases, the J end by 2 bases, with 12 bases between. In germline, CDR1 is LGHNA, CDR2 YSLEER. This CDR3 is built from 16 residues. The CDR3 DNA sequence: TGCGCCAGCAGCCAAACTCGGACAGTCAACACCGGGGAGCTGTTTTTT. Amino acid sequence: CASSQTRTVNTGELFF.

The gene calls are TRBV24-1 and TRBJ2-2; 9 nucleotides align to TRBD2. V gave up 6 bases and J gave up 8 bases; unmatched junction bases: 12. CDR1 and CDR2 from the germline V gene are KGHDR and SFDVKD. CDR3 length: 16 amino acids. CDR3 region: CATSPRFSGSVGELFF. Written as DNA, the CDR3 is TGTGCCACCAGTCCGCGCTTTAGCGGGAGCGTGGGGGAGCTGTTTTTT.

The genes are TRBV7-8 and TRBJ1-4; the D gene is possibly TRBD1 (6 bases). The CDR3 has 13 amino acids. The V and J ends lost 1 base and 7 bases respectively, with 7 bases between them. The germline V gene encodes CDR1 SGHVS and CDR2 FQNEAQ. The CDR3 nucleotides are TGTGCCAGCAGCTTAGTACAGGGTGAAAAACTGTTTTTT. Protein: CASSLVQGEKLFF.

V usage is TRBV12-5 and J usage is TRBJ2-6; 10 nucleotides agree with TRBD2. This CDR3 region has 19 residues. Germline V gene sequence: CDR1 LGHNT, CDR2 FRNRAP. Trimming removed 0 bases from V and 2 bases from J; junction bases left unmatched: 7. The CDR3 DNA is TGTGCTAGTGGTTTGGTAGAGCTAGCGGGAGTCCCTGGGGCCAACGTCCTGACTTTC. Protein sequence: CASGLVELAGVPGANVLTF.

The chain recombines TRBV28 with TRBJ2-7; D possibly corresponds to TRBD1 (6 bases). This CDR3 has 14 residues. With 7 bases removed from V and 7 bases from J, the gap between germline ends came to 20 bases. Germline CDR1 MDHEN, CDR2 SYDVKM. CDR3 nucleotides: TGTGCCAGCATACTTAGGGCAGGGGTCGGTGAGCAGTACTTC. It specifies CASILRAGVGEQYF.

The chain employs TRBV4-1 and TRBJ2-1; the match to TRBD2 covers 7 bases. Trimming cost V 1 base and J 5 bases; bases outside gene matches: 2. The CDR3 spans 14 residues. The germline V gene has CDR1 MGHRA and CDR2 YSYEKL. The DNA of the CDR3 is TGCGCCAGCAGCCAAGTGGGAGGGGACAATGAGCAGTTCTTC. This codes for CASSQVGGDNEQFF.

Worth noting for this clone: Other DNA sequences in this specimen translate into the identical CDR3. The gene calls are TRBV19 and TRBJ2-1, with 7 bases lining up with TRBD1. CDR3 length: 15 residues. V was pared by 5 bases and J by 0 bases, with 4 bases of the junction left unmatched. The germline gives CDR1 LNHDA, CDR2 SQIVND (reference sequence). The CDR3, as DNA: TGTGCCAGTAGTCCCCGGACAGGCTCCTACAATGAGCAGTTCTTC. It yields the protein CASSPRTGSYNEQFF. The full variable domain, rest sourced from reference TRBV19 and TRBJ2-1, is DGGITQSPKYLFRKEGQNVTLSCEQNLNHDAMYWYRQDPGQGLRLIYYSQIVNDFQKGDIAEGYSVSREKKESFPLTVTSAQKNPTAFYLCASSPRTGSYNEQFFGPGTRLTVL.

J is TRBJ2-7 and V is TRBV5-4; a weak D match, TRBD2 (5 bases). V lost 4 bases to trimming and J lost 0 bases, with 17 bases between them. The CDR3 is 16 residues long. Germline assignment: CDR1 SGHNT and CDR2 YYREEE (reference sequence). CDR3 residues: CASSPEPGSGSYEQYF. The CDR3 nucleotides are TGTGCCAGCAGCCCCGAACCGGGAAGTGGCTCCTACGAGCAGTACTTC.

This clone appeared once. The J gene is TRBJ1-2, the V gene TRBV4-3; D possibly corresponds to TRBD1 (6 bases). The CDR3 consists of 17 residues. V lost 0 bases and J lost 4, with 18 bases in between. Germline-derived CDR1 and CDR2 are LGHNA and YSLEER. Here the CDR3 reads CASSQDYLPDSIYGYTF. The CDR3 coding sequence is TGCGCCAGCAGCCAAGATTATCTCCCGGACAGCATCTATGGCTACACCTTC.

The V and J genes are TRBV9 and TRBJ2-1; 10 bases match TRBD1. The germline gives CDR1 SGDLS, CDR2 YYNGEE. V was pared by 5 bases and J by 5 bases, with 7 bases of the junction left unmatched. The CDR3 is 15 residues long. DNA for the CDR3: TGTGCCAGCAGTGCCGGGACAGGGGATAACAATGAGCAGTTCTTC. Residues: CASSAGTGDNNEQFF.

The chain couples TRBV28 to TRBJ1-5; D remains unclear. The CDR3 is 14 residues long. Trimming left V 6 bases short and J 0 bases short, with 9 bases between. Germline CDR1 MDHEN, CDR2 SYDVKM. CDR3 nucleotide sequence: TGTGCCAGCAGGCGACCGATTAGCAATCAGCCCCAGCATTTT. It codes for CASRRPISNQPQHF.

The rearrangement links TRBV19 to TRBJ2-7, with a possible D match to TRBD2 (6 bases). The CDR3 has 15 residues. Germline CDR1 and CDR2: LNHDA and SQIVND (reference sequence). Trimming shortened V by 3 bases and J by 3 bases, and 15 bases separated the two germline ends. This CDR3 reads CASSMIGGENYEQYF. CDR3 coding DNA: TGTGCCAGTAGTATGATTGGAGGGGAAAACTACGAGCAGTACTTC.

The chain recombines TRBV14 with TRBJ1-2; a weak D match, TRBD1 (5 bases). The V gene's germline CDR1 is SGHDN and CDR2 FVKESK. Trimming took off 4 bases at V and 6 bases at J, with 12 bases between the two ends. This CDR3 comprises 13 residues. The CDR3 loop is CASSPGNVNGYTF. CDR3 in DNA: TGTGCCAGCAGCCCAGGGAACGTAAATGGCTACACCTTC.

The sample holds a few counts of this clone. The chain employs TRBV29-1 and TRBJ1-2, with no clear D. This CDR3 has 16 amino acids. Deletions cut 6 bases from V and 1 base from J, with 21 bases between. CDR1 SQVTM and CDR2 ANQGSEA come from the germline V gene. The DNA for the CDR3 is TGCAGCGTCGGGGATCAAACGCCCCCCCTTAACTATGGCTACACCTTC. It yields the protein CSVGDQTPPLNYGYTF.

V gene TRBV5-1 combines with J gene TRBJ2-3; D uncertain. The ends were cut back, 1 base at V and 0 bases at J, with 9 bases in the middle. The CDR3 contains 15 residues. The germline V gene has CDR1 SGHRS and CDR2 YFSETQ. CDR3 bases: TGCGCCAGCAGCTTGACAGTACCCAGCACAGATACGCAGTATTTT. This codes for CASSLTVPSTDTQYF.

This chain connects TRBV7-9 to TRBJ1-1; D remains unclear. Per the germline V gene, CDR1 is SEHNR and CDR2 is FQNEAQ (reference sequence). The CDR3 runs to 12 residues. V was shortened by 2 bases and J by 5 bases, with 6 bases between the two germline ends. CDR3 nucleotides: TGTGCCAGCAGCTTATCGGTAACTGAAGCTTTCTTT. Residues: CASSLSVTEAFF.

This chain connects TRBV6-5 to TRBJ2-3, with 9 bases fitting TRBD2. Losses at the gene ends were 8 bases for V and 3 bases for J; bases not matched to a gene: 9. Germline CDR1 is MNHEY and CDR2 is SVGAGI. The CDR3 consists of 15 residues. The CDR3: CASPDGSGRTDTQYF. The CDR3 nucleotides read TGTGCCAGCCCCGACGGCAGCGGGAGGACAGATACGCAGTATTTT.

The chain couples TRBV12-3 or TRBV12-4 to TRBJ1-3; the D is unclear. The V and J ends lost 6 bases and 7 bases respectively, with 13 bases between them. This CDR3 spans 13 amino acids. For the CDR3, the DNA is TGTGCCAGCAGACCACCTTCGGGGAACACCATATATTTT. As protein: CASRPPSGNTIYF.

The chain combines TRBV9 with TRBJ2-4; 7 positions agree with TRBD2. The germline V gene encodes CDR1 SGDLS and CDR2 YYNGEE. This CDR3 spans 15 amino acids. Trimming took 0 bases from V and 6 from J; bases not matched to a gene: 6. Written as DNA, the CDR3 is TGTGCCAGCAGCGTAGGTCCCAGCGGGACAAACATTCAGTACTTC. Its translation: CASSVGPSGTNIQYF.

This chain joins TRBV3-1 (or the pseudogene TRBV3-2) and TRBJ2-3; D possibly corresponds to TRBD1 (6 bases). This CDR3 is 14 amino acids long. V dropped 4 bases and J dropped 0 bases, with 8 bases sitting between them. The germline gives CDR1 LGHDT, CDR2 YNNKEL (reference sequence). In DNA, the CDR3 is TGTGCCAGCAGCCCGCAGGGGAGCACAGATACGCAGTATTTT. The encoded protein is CASSPQGSTDTQYF.

This chain joins TRBV28 and TRBJ2-7; 9 nucleotides match TRBD1. The V gene's germline CDR1 is MDHEN and CDR2 SYDVKM. The CDR3 consists of 17 residues. The ends lost 8 bases at V and 4 bases at J; junction bases unmatched: 18. CDR3 residues: CASVPGQGLFYSYEQYF. The DNA of the CDR3 is TGTGCCAGCGTACCGGGACAGGGTCTGTTTTACTCGTACGAGCAGTACTTC.

This clone was seen only a few times. The gene calls are TRBV2 and TRBJ2-1, with D maybe TRBD2 (5 bases). V lost 6 bases, J lost 4 bases, and 13 bases lay in between. The length of the CDR3 is 14 residues. CDR1 and CDR2 from the germline V gene are SNHLY and FYNNEI. CDR3 sequence: CASRIGSGYNEQFF. CDR3 DNA sequence: TGTGCCAGCAGGATAGGCTCGGGGTACAATGAGCAGTTCTTC.

This clone was seen only once. The DNA for the CDR3 is TGTGCCACCTTAAAAGACACTAGCACAGATACGCAGTATTTT. Its protein product is CATLKDTSTDTQYF. The rearrangement uses TRBV5-4 and TRBJ2-3; D ambiguous. The CDR3 runs 14 residues. CDR1 SGHNT and CDR2 YYREEE come from the germline V gene (reference sequence). With 9 bases removed from V and 0 bases from J, the gap between germline ends came to 14 bases.